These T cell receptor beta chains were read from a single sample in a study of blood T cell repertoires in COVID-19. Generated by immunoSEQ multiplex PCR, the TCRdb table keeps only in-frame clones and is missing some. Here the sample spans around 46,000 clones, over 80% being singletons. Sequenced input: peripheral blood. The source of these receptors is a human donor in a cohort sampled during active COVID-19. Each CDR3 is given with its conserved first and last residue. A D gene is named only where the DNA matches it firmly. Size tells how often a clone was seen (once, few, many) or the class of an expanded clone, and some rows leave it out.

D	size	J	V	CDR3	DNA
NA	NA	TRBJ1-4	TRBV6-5	CASTRSEKLFF	TGTGCCAGCACTAGATCTGAAAAACTGTTTTTT
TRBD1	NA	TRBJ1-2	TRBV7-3	CASSRDRGGGGQGYTF	TGTGCCAGCAGCCGAGATCGCGGAGGGGGCGGGCAGGGCTACACCTTC
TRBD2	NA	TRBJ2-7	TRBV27	CASSLVGGAYEQYF	TGTGCCAGCAGTTTGGTGGGGGGGGCCTACGAGCAGTACTTC
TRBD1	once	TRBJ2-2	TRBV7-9	CASSLAGTGGSGELFF	TGTGCCAGCAGCTTAGCCGGGACAGGGGGCTCAGGGGAGCTGTTTTTT
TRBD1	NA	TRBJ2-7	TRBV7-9	CASSNDRGLNEQYF	TGTGCCAGCAGCAACGACAGGGGGCTCAACGAGCAGTACTTC
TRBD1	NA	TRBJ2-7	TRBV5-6	CASSDGTGGEQYF	TGTGCCAGCAGCGACGGGACAGGCGGCGAGCAGTACTTC
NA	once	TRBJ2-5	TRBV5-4	CASSLVGLETQYF	TGTGCCAGCAGCTTGGTCGGTCTAGAGACCCAGTACTTC
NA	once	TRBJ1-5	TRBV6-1	CASSEAGASNQPQHF	TGTGCCAGCAGTGAAGCGGGGGCAAGCAATCAGCCCCAGCATTTT
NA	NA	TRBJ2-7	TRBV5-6	CASSSFRLDTPYEQYF	TGTGCCAGCAGCTCCTTCCGACTAGATACCCCCTACGAGCAGTACTTC
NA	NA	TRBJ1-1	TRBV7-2	CASSLGTGLNTEAFF	TGTGCCAGCAGCTTAGGCACGGGTCTGAACACTGAAGCTTTCTTT
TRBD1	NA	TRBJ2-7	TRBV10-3	CAINESLQGVLYEQYF	TGTGCCATCAATGAGTCGTTGCAGGGGGTGTTGTACGAACAGTACTTC
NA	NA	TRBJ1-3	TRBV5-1	CASSYDGSSGNTIYF	TGCGCCAGCAGTTATGACGGGAGCTCTGGAAACACCATATATTTT
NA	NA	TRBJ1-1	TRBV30	CAWSDNMNTEAFF	TGTGCCTGGAGTGACAACATGAACACTGAAGCTTTCTTT
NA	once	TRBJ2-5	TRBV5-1	CASSWGPGRGETQYF	TGCGCCAGCAGCTGGGGCCCAGGCAGGGGAGAGACCCAGTACTTC
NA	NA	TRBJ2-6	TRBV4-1	CASSSSFDGGIHSGANVLTF	TGCGCCAGCAGCTCATCTTTCGACGGGGGAATCCACTCTGGGGCCAACGTCCTGACTTTC
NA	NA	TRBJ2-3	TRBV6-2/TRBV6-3	CASSYRESTDTQYF	TGTGCCAGCAGTTACAGGGAGAGCACAGATACGCAGTATTTT
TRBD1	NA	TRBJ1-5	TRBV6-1	CASSEATGAQPQHF	TGTGCCAGCAGTGAAGCGACAGGGGCTCAGCCCCAGCATTTT
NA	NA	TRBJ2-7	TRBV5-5	CASSSPDSQQYF	TGTGCCAGCAGCTCCCCGGACAGCCAGCAGTACTTC
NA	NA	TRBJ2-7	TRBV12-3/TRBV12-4	CASGTSSYEQYF	TGTGCCAGCGGGACTTCCTCCTACGAGCAGTACTTC
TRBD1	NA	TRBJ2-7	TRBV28	CASSSFGTDHEQYF	TGTGCCAGCAGTTCCTTCGGGACAGACCACGAGCAGTACTTC
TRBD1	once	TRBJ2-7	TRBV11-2	CASSPGQAYEQYF	TGTGCCAGCAGCCCGGGACAGGCCTACGAGCAGTACTTC
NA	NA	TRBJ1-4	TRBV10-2	CASRGDTRNEKLFF	TGCGCCAGCAGGGGGGACACACGTAATGAAAAACTGTTTTTT
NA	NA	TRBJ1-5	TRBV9	CASSPAGGFQPQHF	TGTGCCAGCAGCCCAGCGGGGGGGTTTCAGCCCCAGCATTTT
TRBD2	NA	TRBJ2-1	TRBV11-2	CASSSQTSGPYNEQFF	TGTGCCAGCAGCTCCCAGACTAGCGGGCCCTACAATGAGCAGTTCTTC
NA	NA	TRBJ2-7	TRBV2	CASSGRLDYEQYF	TGTGCCAGCAGTGGGAGGCTGGACTACGAGCAGTACTTC
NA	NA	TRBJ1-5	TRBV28	CASSPQGLPSNQPQHF	TGTGCCAGCAGTCCGCAGGGACTCCCGAGCAATCAGCCCCAGCATTTT
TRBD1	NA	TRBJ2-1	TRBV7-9	CASSLTTGDNEQFF	TGTGCCAGCAGCTTAACGACAGGGGACAATGAGCAGTTCTTC
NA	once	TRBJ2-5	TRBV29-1	CSVVQAQETQYF	TGCAGCGTTGTTCAGGCCCAAGAGACCCAGTACTTC
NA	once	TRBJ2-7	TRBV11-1	CASSLGTGAYEQYF	TGTGCCAGCAGCTTAGGCACGGGAGCCTACGAGCAGTACTTC
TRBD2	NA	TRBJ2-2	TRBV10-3	CAIRGSSGATGELFF	TGTGCCATCAGGGGGAGTAGCGGGGCCACCGGGGAGCTGTTTTTT
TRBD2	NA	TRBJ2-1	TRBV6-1	CASSEISGGGGYEQFF	TGTGCCAGCAGTGAAATTAGCGGTGGCGGGGGGTATGAGCAGTTCTTC
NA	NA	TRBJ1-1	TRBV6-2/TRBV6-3	CASSYSGGDEFGVNTEAFF	TGTGCCAGCAGTTACTCCGGCGGCGATGAGTTCGGGGTGAACACTGAAGCTTTCTTT
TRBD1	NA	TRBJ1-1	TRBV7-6	CASSLRDRGTEAFF	TGTGCCAGCAGCCTCCGGGACAGGGGCACTGAAGCTTTCTTT
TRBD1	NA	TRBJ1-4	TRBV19	CASSWGQGSEKLFF	TGTGCCAGTAGCTGGGGACAGGGCAGCGAAAAACTGTTTTTT
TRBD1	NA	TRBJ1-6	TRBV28	CASSFGTDNSPLHF	TGTGCCAGCAGTTTCGGGACAGATAATTCACCCCTCCACTTT
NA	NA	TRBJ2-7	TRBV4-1	CASSQTPGTTPQGEQYF	TGCGCCAGCAGCCAAACACCCGGGACTACCCCTCAGGGGGAGCAGTACTTC
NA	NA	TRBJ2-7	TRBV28	CASSLGQSSYEQYF	TGTGCCAGCAGTTTAGGACAGAGTTCCTACGAGCAGTACTTC